This T cell receptor beta chain appears in the sequencing data of a study of T cell clonality in common variable immunodeficiency. The study's findings and limits: What drives increased CVID clonality needs T cell subpopulation sequencing. Fewer deletions and N-nucleotide insertions were reportedly seen in common variable immunodeficiency TCR beta sequences.

In its sample, this clone was seen a few times. Its cognate antigen is unknown. TCRdb keeps only in-frame clones here, not all; method: immunoSEQ multiplex PCR. Singletons are absent from the sample, which has about 5,300 clones. Material: peripheral blood mononuclear cells. This TCR derives from a human donor with common variable immunodeficiency.

Here the CDR3 reads CSVERTGGSETQYF. The DNA read from the CDR3 is TGCAGCGTTGAAAGGACAGGGGGATCAGAGACC. The chain employs TRBV29-1 and TRBJ2-5; 10 bases are a match to TRBD1. The read is 3 residues too short to cover the CDR3 end, so that end is filled in from the germline J gene. The germline CDR1 and CDR2 sequences are SQVTM and ANQGSEA. The junction had 4 bases not matched to a gene; V was cut back by 2 bases and J by 4 bases. CDR3 size: 14 residues.